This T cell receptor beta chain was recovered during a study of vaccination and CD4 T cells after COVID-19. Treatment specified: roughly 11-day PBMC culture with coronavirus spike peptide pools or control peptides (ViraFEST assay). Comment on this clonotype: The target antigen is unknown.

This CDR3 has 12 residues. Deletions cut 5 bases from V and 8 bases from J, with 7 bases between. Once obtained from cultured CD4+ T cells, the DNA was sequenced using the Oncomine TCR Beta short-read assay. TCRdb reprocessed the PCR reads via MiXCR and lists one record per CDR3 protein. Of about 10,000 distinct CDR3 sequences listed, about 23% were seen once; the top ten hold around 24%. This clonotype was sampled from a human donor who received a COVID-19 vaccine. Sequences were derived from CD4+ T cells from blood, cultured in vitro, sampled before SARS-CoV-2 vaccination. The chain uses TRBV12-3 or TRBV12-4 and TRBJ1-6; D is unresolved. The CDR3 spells CASSETDSPLHF. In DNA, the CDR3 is TGTGCCAGCAGTGAAACGGATTCACCCCTCCACTTT.